This T cell receptor beta chain emerged from a study of control samples from healthy donors and cancer patients. With 5 bases clipped from V and 4 bases from J, the junction kept 8 bases outside the gene matches. Per germline, CDR1 SEHNR and CDR2 FQNEAQ (reference sequence). The CDR3 length is 15 residues. Sequencing was performed with immunoSEQ multiplex PCR; in TCRdb, only in-frame clones are kept and a portion is missing. The sample holds approximately 160,000 clones, around 92% seen once. The chain recombines TRBV7-9 with TRBJ1-5, with 7 nucleotides matching TRBD1. The specimen sequenced was blood. This sequence was found in a woman aged 40 to 50 in good health. The CDR3 spells CASSAWTGNNQPQHF. In DNA, the CDR3 is TGTGCCAGCAGCGCCTGGACAGGTAATAATCAGCCCCAGCATTTT.